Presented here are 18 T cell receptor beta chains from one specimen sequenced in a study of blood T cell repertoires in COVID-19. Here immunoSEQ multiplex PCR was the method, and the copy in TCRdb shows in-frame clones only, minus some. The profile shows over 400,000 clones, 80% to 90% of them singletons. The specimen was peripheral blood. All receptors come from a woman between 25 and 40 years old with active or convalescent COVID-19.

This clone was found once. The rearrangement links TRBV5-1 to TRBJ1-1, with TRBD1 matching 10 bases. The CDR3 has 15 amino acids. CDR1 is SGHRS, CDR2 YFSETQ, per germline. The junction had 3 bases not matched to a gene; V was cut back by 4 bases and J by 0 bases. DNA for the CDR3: TGCGCCAGCAGCGAGGGACAGGGGTTGAACACTGAAGCTTTCTTT. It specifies CASSEGQGLNTEAFF.

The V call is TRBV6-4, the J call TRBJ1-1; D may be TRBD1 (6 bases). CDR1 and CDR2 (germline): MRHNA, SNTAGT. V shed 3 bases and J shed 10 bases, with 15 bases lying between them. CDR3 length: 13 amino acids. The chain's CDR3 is CASSESGASTAFF. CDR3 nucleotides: TGTGCCAGCAGTGAGTCAGGGGCATCTACAGCTTTCTTT.

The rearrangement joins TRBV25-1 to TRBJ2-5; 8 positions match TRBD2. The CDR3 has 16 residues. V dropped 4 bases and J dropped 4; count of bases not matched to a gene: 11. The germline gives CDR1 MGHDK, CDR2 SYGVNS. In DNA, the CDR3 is TGTGCCAGCAGTGCCACCGGGACTAGTACTTCAGAGACCCAGTACTTC. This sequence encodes CASSATGTSTSETQYF. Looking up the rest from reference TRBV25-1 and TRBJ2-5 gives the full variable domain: EADIYQTPRYLVIGTGKKITLECSQTMGHDKMYWYQQDPGMELHLIHYSYGVNSTEKGDLSSESTVSRIRTEHFPLTLESARPSHTSQYLCASSATGTSTSETQYFGPGTRLLVL.

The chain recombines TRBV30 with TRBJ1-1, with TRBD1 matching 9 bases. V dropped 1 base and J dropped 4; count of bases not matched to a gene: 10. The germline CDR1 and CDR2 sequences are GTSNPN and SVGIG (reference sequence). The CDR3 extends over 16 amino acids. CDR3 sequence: CAWSAGTGRRSTEAFF. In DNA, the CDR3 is TGTGCCTGGAGTGCCGGGACAGGGAGAAGGAGCACTGAAGCTTTCTTT.

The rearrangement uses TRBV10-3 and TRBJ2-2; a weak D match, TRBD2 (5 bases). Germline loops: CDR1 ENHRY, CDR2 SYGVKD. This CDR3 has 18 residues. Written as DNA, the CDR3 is TGTGCGGTCGGGTCCTCTGGAGGCAGTTCCTTGTACACCGGGGAGCTGTTTTTT. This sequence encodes CAVGSSGGSSLYTGELFF.

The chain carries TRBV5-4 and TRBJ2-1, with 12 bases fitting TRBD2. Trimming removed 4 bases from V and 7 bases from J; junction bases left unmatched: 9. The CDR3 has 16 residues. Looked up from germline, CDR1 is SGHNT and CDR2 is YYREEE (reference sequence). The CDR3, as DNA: TGTGCCAGCAGCCCGGTTTTGACTAGCGGGGGAAATGAGCAGTTCTTC. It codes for CASSPVLTSGGNEQFF. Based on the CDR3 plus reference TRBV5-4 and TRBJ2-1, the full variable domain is ETGVTQSPTHLIKTRGQQVTLRCSSQSGHNTVSWYQQALGQGPQFIFQYYREEENGRGNFPPRFSGLQFPNYSSELNVNALELDDSALYLCASSPVLTSGGNEQFFGPGTRLTVL.

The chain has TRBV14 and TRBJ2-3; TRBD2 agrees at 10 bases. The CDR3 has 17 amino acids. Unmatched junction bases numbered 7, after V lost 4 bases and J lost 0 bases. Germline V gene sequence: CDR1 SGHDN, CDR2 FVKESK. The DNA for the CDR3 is TGTGCCAGCAGCCTTTCTCTAGCGGGGGTTAGCACAGATACGCAGTATTTT. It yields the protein CASSLSLAGVSTDTQYF.

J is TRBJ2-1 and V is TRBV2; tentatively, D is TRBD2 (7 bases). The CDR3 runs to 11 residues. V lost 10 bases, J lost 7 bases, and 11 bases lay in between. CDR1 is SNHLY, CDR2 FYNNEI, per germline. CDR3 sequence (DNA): TGTGCCACAGGGGAGGGAAATGAGCAGTTCTTC. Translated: CATGEGNEQFF. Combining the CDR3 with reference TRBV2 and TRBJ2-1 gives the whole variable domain EPEVTQTPSHQVTQMGQEVILRCVPISNHLYFYWYRQILGQKVEFLVSFYNNEISEKSEIFDDQFSVERPDGSNFTLKIRSTKLEDSAMYFCATGEGNEQFFGPGTRLTVL.

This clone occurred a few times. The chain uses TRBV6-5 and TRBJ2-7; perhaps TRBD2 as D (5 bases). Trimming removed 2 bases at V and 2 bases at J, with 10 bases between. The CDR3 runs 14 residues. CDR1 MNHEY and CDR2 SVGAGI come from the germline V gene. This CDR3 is CASSYVRGTYEQYF. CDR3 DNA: TGTGCCAGCAGTTACGTTCGGGGTACCTACGAGCAGTACTTC.

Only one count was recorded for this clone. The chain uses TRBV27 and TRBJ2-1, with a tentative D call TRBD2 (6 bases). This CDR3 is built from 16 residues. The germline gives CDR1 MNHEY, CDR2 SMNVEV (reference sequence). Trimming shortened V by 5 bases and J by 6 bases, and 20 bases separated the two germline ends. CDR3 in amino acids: CASSLVGASESNEQFF. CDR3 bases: TGTGCCAGCAGTCTTGTAGGGGCTAGCGAGTCCAATGAGCAGTTCTTC.

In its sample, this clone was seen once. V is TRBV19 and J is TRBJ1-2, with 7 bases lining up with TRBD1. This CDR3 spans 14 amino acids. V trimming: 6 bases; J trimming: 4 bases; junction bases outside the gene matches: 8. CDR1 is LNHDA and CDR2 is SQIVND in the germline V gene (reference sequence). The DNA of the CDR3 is TGTGCCAGTAGCGCGGCACAGGGGATCTATGGCTACACCTTC. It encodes CASSAAQGIYGYTF.

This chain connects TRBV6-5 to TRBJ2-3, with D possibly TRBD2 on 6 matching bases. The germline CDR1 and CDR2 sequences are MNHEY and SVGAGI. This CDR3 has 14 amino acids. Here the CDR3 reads CGSGPGVPTDTQYF. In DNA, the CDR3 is TGTGGCTCAGGTCCGGGGGTTCCCACAGATACGCAGTATTTT.

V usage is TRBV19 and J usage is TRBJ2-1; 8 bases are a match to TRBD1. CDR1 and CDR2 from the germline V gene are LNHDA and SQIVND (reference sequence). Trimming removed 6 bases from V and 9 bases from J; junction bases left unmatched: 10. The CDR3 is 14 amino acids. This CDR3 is CASSVQGAQGEQFF. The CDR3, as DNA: TGTGCCAGTAGCGTCCAGGGGGCGCAAGGTGAGCAGTTCTTC. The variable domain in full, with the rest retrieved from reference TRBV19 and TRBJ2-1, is DGGITQSPKYLFRKEGQNVTLSCEQNLNHDAMYWYRQDPGQGLRLIYYSQIVNDFQKGDIAEGYSVSREKKESFPLTVTSAQKNPTAFYLCASSVQGAQGEQFFGPGTRLTVL.

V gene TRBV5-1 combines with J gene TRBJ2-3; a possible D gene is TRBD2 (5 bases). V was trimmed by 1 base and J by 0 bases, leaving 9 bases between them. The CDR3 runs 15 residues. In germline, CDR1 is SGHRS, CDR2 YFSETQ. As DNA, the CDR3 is TGCGCCAGCAGCTTGAGCGGAAAAAGCACAGATACGCAGTATTTT. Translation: CASSLSGKSTDTQYF.

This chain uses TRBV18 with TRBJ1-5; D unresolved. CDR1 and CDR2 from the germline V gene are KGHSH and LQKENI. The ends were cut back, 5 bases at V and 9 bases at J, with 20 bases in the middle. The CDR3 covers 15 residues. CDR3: CASSGTEGLLRPQHF. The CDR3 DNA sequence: TGTGCCAGCTCAGGTACTGAGGGTCTATTACGGCCCCAGCATTTT. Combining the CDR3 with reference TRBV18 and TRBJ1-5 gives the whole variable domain NAGVMQNPRHLVRRRGQEARLRCSPMKGHSHVYWYRQLPEEGLKFMVYLQKENIIDESGMPKERFSAEFPKEGPSILRIQQVVRGDSAAYFCASSGTEGLLRPQHFGDGTRLSIL.

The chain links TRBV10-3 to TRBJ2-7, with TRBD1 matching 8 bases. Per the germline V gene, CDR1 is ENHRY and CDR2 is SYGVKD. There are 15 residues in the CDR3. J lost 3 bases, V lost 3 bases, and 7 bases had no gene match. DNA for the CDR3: TGTGCCATCAGTGACCACGGGACAGGCGGCTACGAGCAGTACTTC. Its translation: CAISDHGTGGYEQYF.

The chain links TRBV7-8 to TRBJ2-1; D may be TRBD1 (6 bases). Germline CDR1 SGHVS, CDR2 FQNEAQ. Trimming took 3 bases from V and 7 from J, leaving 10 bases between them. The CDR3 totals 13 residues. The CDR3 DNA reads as TGTGCCAGCAGCTTCTTGGGGACAAATGAGCAGTTCTTC. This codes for CASSFLGTNEQFF.

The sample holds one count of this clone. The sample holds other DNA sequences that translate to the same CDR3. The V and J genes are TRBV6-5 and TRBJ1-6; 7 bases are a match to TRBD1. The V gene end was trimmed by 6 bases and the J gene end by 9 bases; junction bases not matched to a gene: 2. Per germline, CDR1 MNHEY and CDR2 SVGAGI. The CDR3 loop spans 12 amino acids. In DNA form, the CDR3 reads TGTGCCAGCAGGGCAGGGGGTTCACCCCTCCACTTT. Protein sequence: CASRAGGSPLHF.